This TCR beta chain was sequenced during a study of blood T cell repertoires in COVID-19. Study information: Sources were T cells, B-cell-depleted T cells, or PBMCs; the material itself was cDNA or gDNA.

Authors' data handling: Reference gene primer amplification gave estimated nucleated cell counts. The repertoire was sequenced with immunoSEQ multiplex PCR; TCRdb's copy has only in-frame clones and lacks some. V, J and clone size are taken as reported in that table, and D and trimming were inferred from the DNA itself. This table holds about 48,000 clones, more than 75% found once. This CDR3 comprises 15 residues. Looked up from germline, CDR1 is SGHRS and CDR2 is YFSETQ. Trimming stripped 1 base from V and 10 bases from J, with 15 bases between. The receptor comes from a woman between 55 and 75 years old with acute or convalescent COVID-19. Sequenced material: peripheral blood. The V gene is TRBV5-1, the J gene TRBJ1-6; D not resolved. The CDR3 loop reads CASSLNRVPGSPLHF. Written as DNA, the CDR3 is TGCGCCAGCAGCTTGAATCGGGTGCCTGGGTCACCCCTCCACTTT.